The 30 T cell receptor beta chains listed next were all sequenced from one sample in a study of blood T cell repertoires in COVID-19 (TCRdb year 2020). To prepare the library, the immunoSEQ multiplex PCR assay was applied. Here the immuneACCESS table is served through TCRdb, limited to in-frame sequences with V and J called. Missing clones are a known gap in these copies; in checked studies unresolved V genes cover under half, and the rest lacks a known reason. The sample table holds roughly 120,000 clones, of which roughly nine tenths were seen once. Together, the top ten hold 3.5% to 5% of the sample. Sequenced: peripheral blood. These receptors originate from a man aged 55 to 70 with COVID-19, enrolled during active disease.

This chain links TRBV14 with TRBJ2-7; 9 nucleotides align to TRBD2. This CDR3 has 14 amino acids. V was pared by 4 bases and J by 0 bases, with 1 base of the junction left unmatched. Germline V lookup: CDR1 SGHDN, CDR2 FVKESK. CDR3 protein: CASSLSGSSYEQYF. CDR3 nucleotides: TGTGCCAGCAGCCTTAGCGGGAGCTCCTACGAGCAGTACTTC.

CDR3: CASQTSGRGYEQFF. The CDR3 nucleotides are TGTGCCAGCCAAACTAGCGGTCGGGGGTATGAGCAGTTCTTC. The chain combines TRBV6-5 with TRBJ2-1; 8 bases are a match to TRBD2. The CDR3 totals 14 residues. V gave up 8 bases and J gave up 8 bases; unmatched junction bases: 11. Per the germline V gene, CDR1 is MNHEY and CDR2 is SVGAGI.

The chain carries TRBV5-4 and TRBJ2-1; maybe TRBD2 (6 bases). V gave up 4 bases and J gave up 8 bases, with 13 bases separating them. The CDR3 runs to 13 residues. The V gene's germline CDR1 is SGHNT and CDR2 YYREEE (reference sequence). Written as DNA, the CDR3 is TGTGCCAGCAGCGGGGACTTCGTTTATGAGCAGTTCTTC. It specifies CASSGDFVYEQFF.

This clone showed up just once. The chain is built from TRBV5-1 and TRBJ2-3; 7 nucleotides line up with TRBD2. V shed 2 bases and J 4 bases; nucleotides not matched to a gene: 7. Germline CDR1 and CDR2: SGHRS and YFSETQ. This CDR3 has 15 amino acids. CDR3 bases: TGCGCCAGCAGCTTTGGGCAGGGAGGGGCAGATACGCAGTATTTT. Residues: CASSFGQGGADTQYF.

The chain combines TRBV2 with TRBJ2-7, with 7 bases aligning to TRBD2. V was pared by 4 bases and J by 1 base, with 7 bases of the junction left unmatched. CDR3 length: 15 residues. The V gene's germline CDR1 is SNHLY and CDR2 FYNNEI. CDR3 region: CASSGWRGGSYEQYF. The CDR3 region has the DNA TGTGCCAGCAGTGGGTGGAGGGGAGGGTCCTACGAGCAGTACTTC.

As for this clone: Sequence at one end of the junction differs from germline and may be a read error. V is TRBV7-9 and J is TRBJ2-1; D perhaps matches TRBD2 (6 bases). This CDR3 contains 11 residues. Germline-derived CDR1 and CDR2 are SEHNR and FQNEAQ (reference sequence). The CDR3 DNA reads as TGTGCCAGCAGCTTAGTAGGCGGGGCCATCTTC. Protein sequence: CASSLVGGAIF.

The chain has TRBV3-1 (or the pseudogene TRBV3-2) and TRBJ2-3, with TRBD2 matching 16 bases. Per germline, CDR1 LGHDT and CDR2 YNNKEL (reference sequence). Trimming took 4 bases from V and 5 from J; bases not matched to a gene: 6. The CDR3 loop spans 17 amino acids. CDR3 coding DNA: TGTGCCAGCAGCCCGGGACTAGCGGGAGGGCAAATAGATACGCAGTATTTT. This codes for CASSPGLAGGQIDTQYF.

This clone was counted a few times. The gene calls are TRBV7-9 and TRBJ2-7, with 8 positions matching TRBD1. Germline V lookup: CDR1 SEHNR, CDR2 FQNEAQ (reference sequence). Unmatched junction bases numbered 13, after V lost 5 bases and J lost 1 base. The CDR3 totals 17 residues. The CDR3 bases are TGTGCCAGCAGCGAGCCGCCCGGGACAGGATTGTCCTACGAGCAGTACTTC. As protein: CASSEPPGTGLSYEQYF.

V is TRBV10-3 and J is TRBJ1-5; 7 bases align to TRBD1. The CDR3 is made up of 14 amino acids. Trimming cost V 0 bases and J 6 bases; bases outside gene matches: 2. CDR1 is ENHRY, CDR2 SYGVKD, per germline. The CDR3 reads CAISESRDSQPQHF. The CDR3 nucleotides read TGTGCCATCAGTGAGTCAAGGGACAGTCAGCCCCAGCATTTT.

CDR3 residues: CASSLVAGGINEQFF. CDR3 coding DNA: TGTGCCAGCAGCTTAGTAGCGGGAGGTATAAATGAGCAGTTCTTC. The chain recombines TRBV7-9 with TRBJ2-1; 10 bases match TRBD2. Germline-derived CDR1 and CDR2 are SEHNR and FQNEAQ (reference sequence). Unmatched junction bases numbered 4, after V lost 1 base and J lost 7 bases. CDR3 length: 15 residues.

The chain recombines TRBV4-3 with TRBJ1-4, with no clear D. The CDR3 totals 13 residues. CDR1 and CDR2 from the germline V gene are LGHNA and YSLEER. Deletions cut 1 base from V and 6 bases from J, with 6 bases between. The CDR3 DNA sequence: TGCGCCAGCAGCCAAGCAGGCGATGAAAAACTGTTTTTT. Translated: CASSQAGDEKLFF.

The rearrangement joins TRBV27 to TRBJ2-1, with 7 bases fitting TRBD2. The germline V gene has CDR1 MNHEY and CDR2 SMNVEV (reference sequence). CDR3 size: 13 residues. V was pared by 6 bases and J by 9 bases, with 8 bases of the junction left unmatched. The CDR3 DNA is TGTGCCAGCAGCCTTATGACTAGCACTGAGCAGTTCTTC. It translates to CASSLMTSTEQFF.

The chain carries TRBV28 and TRBJ2-1; 10 bases match TRBD2. The CDR3 sequence is 15 residues long. Germline V gives CDR1 MDHEN, CDR2 SYDVKM. With V trimmed by 4 bases and J by 5 bases, 5 bases remained unmatched. Here the CDR3 DNA reads TGTGCCAGCAGTTCCCTCCTAGCGGGGGACAATGAGCAGTTCTTC. Translated: CASSSLLAGDNEQFF.

The chain employs TRBV27 and TRBJ1-2; D remains unclear. Trimming took off 0 bases at V and 8 bases at J, with 10 bases between the two ends. Germline loops: CDR1 MNHEY, CDR2 SMNVEV (reference sequence). The length of the CDR3 is 13 residues. The CDR3 DNA follows: TGTGCCAGCAGTTTATCTGGGCAGGTGGGCTACACCTTC. It translates to CASSLSGQVGYTF.

This clone has only one observation. The chain recombines TRBV4-1 with TRBJ1-2, with 10 bases identical to TRBD1. In germline, CDR1 is MGHRA, CDR2 YSYEKL. The CDR3 is 16 amino acids. V was pared by 1 base and J by 1 base, with 3 bases of the junction left unmatched. The CDR3 protein is CASSQVRDRGNYGYTF. CDR3 coding DNA: TGCGCCAGCAGCCAAGTCCGGGACAGGGGTAACTATGGCTACACCTTC.

V is TRBV5-8 and J is TRBJ2-1; a weak D match, TRBD2 (6 bases). The CDR3 is 15 amino acids. Germline V CDR1 and CDR2: SGHTS, YDEGEE. Trimming pared 2 bases from V and 4 bases from J, leaving 13 bases between. The CDR3, as DNA: TGTGCCAGCAGCTTTCCGGGGACTGGTTACAATGAGCAGTTCTTC. Protein sequence: CASSFPGTGYNEQFF.

V gene TRBV7-3 combines with J gene TRBJ2-7, with TRBD2 as a possible D gene (5 bases). The CDR3 has 14 residues. Per germline, CDR1 SGHTA and CDR2 FQGTGA. The V end lost 5 bases, the J end lost 5 bases, and 16 bases lay between the germline ends. CDR3 sequence reads: CASSEKEWEHEQYF. Written as DNA, the CDR3 is TGTGCCAGCAGCGAAAAGGAGTGGGAGCACGAGCAGTACTTC.

This chain joins TRBV5-1 and TRBJ1-1, with unresolved D. CDR1 SGHRS and CDR2 YFSETQ come from the germline V gene. V dropped 4 bases and J dropped 1 base, with 11 bases sitting between them. The CDR3 extends over 14 amino acids. The CDR3 loop reads CASSIQTENTEAFF. The CDR3 DNA sequence: TGCGCCAGCAGCATCCAAACAGAGAACACTGAAGCTTTCTTT. The entire variable domain, with the rest obtained from reference TRBV5-1 and TRBJ1-1, is as follows: KAGVTQTPRYLIKTRGQQVTLSCSPISGHRSVSWYQQTPGQGLQFLFEYFSETQRNKGNFPGRFSGRQFSNSRSEMNVSTLELGDSALYLCASSIQTENTEAFFGQGTRLTVV.

The rearrangement joins TRBV28 to TRBJ2-7; 10 nucleotides agree with TRBD2. This CDR3 region has 18 residues. Unmatched junction bases numbered 20, after V lost 3 bases and J lost 9 bases. Per the germline V gene, CDR1 is MDHEN and CDR2 is SYDVKM. CDR3 sequence reads: CASSLEGLAEQFRAGQYF. The CDR3, as DNA: TGTGCCAGCAGTTTGGAAGGACTAGCGGAGCAATTTCGTGCCGGGCAGTACTTC.

This sequence joins TRBV11-3 and TRBJ1-1; maybe TRBD1 (5 bases). The CDR3 sequence is 12 residues long. Germline V lookup: CDR1 SGHNT, CDR2 YENEEA. The V gene lost 10 bases and the J gene lost 1 base, with 10 bases spanning the gap. This CDR3 reads CAILTENTEAFF. Here the CDR3 DNA reads TGTGCCATCTTGACAGAGAACACTGAAGCTTTCTTT.

This chain joins TRBV15 and TRBJ1-6, with 8 bases lining up with TRBD1. The germline V gene has CDR1 LNHNV and CDR2 YYDKDF (reference sequence). The J segment lost 7 bases and the V segment lost 5 bases, leaving 4 bases of the junction unmatched. The CDR3 has 14 amino acids. The DNA of the CDR3 is TGTGCCACCAGCTTGCGGACAGGGAATTCACCCCTCCACTTT. This gives the protein CATSLRTGNSPLHF. Full variable domain (rest looked up from reference TRBV15 and TRBJ1-6): DAMVIQNPRYQVTQFGKPVTLSCSQTLNHNVMYWYQQKSSQAPKLLFHYYDKDFNNEADTPDNFQSRRPNTSFCFLDIRSPGLGDTAMYLCATSLRTGNSPLHFGNGTRLTVT.

V and J are TRBV11-2 and TRBJ2-7; D unclear. Trimming removed 5 bases from V and 4 bases from J, with 9 bases in between. Germline values: CDR1 SGHAT, CDR2 FQNNGV. This CDR3 has 12 residues. As DNA, the CDR3 is TGTGCCAGCAGCCACCGTCGGTACGAGCAGTACTTC. The encoded protein is CASSHRRYEQYF.

CDR3 coding DNA: TGTGCCAGCAGCCGGAGTCGGGGTCTCAACACTGAAGCTTTCTTT. This sequence encodes CASSRSRGLNTEAFF. V usage is TRBV5-4 and J usage is TRBJ1-1; D is undetermined. Per germline, CDR1 SGHNT and CDR2 YYREEE (reference sequence). This CDR3 is built from 15 residues. The ends were cut back, 4 bases at V and 2 bases at J, with 15 bases in the middle. The complete variable domain, with remaining parts taken from reference TRBV5-4 and TRBJ1-1, reads ETGVTQSPTHLIKTRGQQVTLRCSSQSGHNTVSWYQQALGQGPQFIFQYYREEENGRGNFPPRFSGLQFPNYSSELNVNALELDDSALYLCASSRSRGLNTEAFFGQGTRLTVV.

Here the CDR3 DNA reads TGTGCCAGCAGGAGGGACAGCTCTGGGGCCAACGTCCTGACTTTC. It yields the protein CASRRDSSGANVLTF. This chain joins TRBV7-3 and TRBJ2-6, with 7 bases fitting TRBD1. CDR3 size: 15 residues. Germline CDR1 SGHTA, CDR2 FQGTGA. V gave up 6 bases and J gave up 0 bases; unmatched junction bases: 2.

The count of this clone is one. J is TRBJ2-1 and V is TRBV11-3; 9 bases fit TRBD2. There are 19 residues in the CDR3. The V gene's germline CDR1 is SGHNT and CDR2 YENEEA. Losses at the gene ends were 5 bases for V and 4 bases for J; bases not matched to a gene: 18. The CDR3: CASSPHGLAGSIVYNEQFF. The CDR3 region has the DNA TGTGCCAGCAGCCCGCACGGTCTAGCGGGATCAATCGTTTACAATGAGCAGTTCTTC.

This rearrangement joins TRBV5-4 to TRBJ2-1, with 7 nucleotides matching TRBD1. Germline V lookup: CDR1 SGHNT, CDR2 YYREEE (reference sequence). V lost 2 bases, J lost 9 bases, and 11 bases stayed unmatched. The CDR3 consists of 15 residues. The CDR3 bases are TGTGCCAGCAGCTTACCGGGATTAGCAGGGGGTGAGCAGTTCTTC. Encoded protein: CASSLPGLAGGEQFF.

The chain recombines TRBV9 with TRBJ2-3; 10 nucleotides match TRBD1. Trimming at V came to 3 bases and at J to 4 bases, leaving 8 bases not matched to a gene. Germline CDR1 and CDR2: SGDLS and YYNGEE. The CDR3 length is 16 residues. The CDR3 loop is CASSASGTGVSDTQYF. The CDR3 nucleotides are TGTGCCAGCAGCGCTTCCGGGACAGGGGTGTCAGATACGCAGTATTTT.

The chain has TRBV24-1 and TRBJ2-5, with 11 bases identical to TRBD1. The CDR3 spans 17 residues. Germline CDR1 reads KGHDR; CDR2 reads SFDVKD. V was clipped by 1 base and J by 5 bases; unmatched bases: 8. The CDR3 protein is CATSDLSGQGARETQYF. The CDR3 nucleotides read TGTGCCACCAGTGATTTATCCGGACAGGGGGCCAGGGAGACCCAGTACTTC.

This rearrangement joins TRBV6-6 to TRBJ2-1; D gene unclear. With 11 bases removed from V and 4 bases from J, the gap between germline ends came to 12 bases. This CDR3 has 12 residues. Looked up from germline, CDR1 is MNHNY and CDR2 is SVGAGI (reference sequence). Here the CDR3 reads CACSLRYNEQFF. DNA for the CDR3: TGTGCCTGTTCGCTGCGGTACAATGAGCAGTTCTTC.

The gene calls are TRBV7-3 and TRBJ2-5; maybe TRBD1 (5 bases). Germline CDR1 is SGHTA and CDR2 is FQGTGA. V was clipped by 5 bases and J by 1 base, with 8 bases between them. CDR3 length: 13 amino acids. As DNA, the CDR3 is TGTGCCAGCAGCGCCGACAGCCAAGAGACCCAGTACTTC. Translation gives CASSADSQETQYF.